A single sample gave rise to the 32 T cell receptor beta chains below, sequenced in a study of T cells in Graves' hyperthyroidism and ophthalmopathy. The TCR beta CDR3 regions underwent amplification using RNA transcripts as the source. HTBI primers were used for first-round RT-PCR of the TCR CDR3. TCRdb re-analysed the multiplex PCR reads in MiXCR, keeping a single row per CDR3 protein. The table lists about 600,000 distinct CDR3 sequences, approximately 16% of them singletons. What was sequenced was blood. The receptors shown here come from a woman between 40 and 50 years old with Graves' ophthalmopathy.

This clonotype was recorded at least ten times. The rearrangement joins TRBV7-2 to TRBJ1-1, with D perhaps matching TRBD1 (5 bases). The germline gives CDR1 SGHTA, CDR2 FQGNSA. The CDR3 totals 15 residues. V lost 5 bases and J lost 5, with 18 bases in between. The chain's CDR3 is CASSPRGVVRTEAFF. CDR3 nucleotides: TGTGCCAGCAGCCCTCGGGGGGTGGTGAGGACTGAAGCTTTCTTT.

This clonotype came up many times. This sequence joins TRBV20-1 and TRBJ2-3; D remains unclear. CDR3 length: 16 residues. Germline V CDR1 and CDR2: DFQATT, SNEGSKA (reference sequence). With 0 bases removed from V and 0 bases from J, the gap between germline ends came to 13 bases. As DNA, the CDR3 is TGCAGTGCTAGAGATCATGGCGGAGCCAGCACAGATACGCAGTATTTT. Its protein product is CSARDHGGASTDTQYF.

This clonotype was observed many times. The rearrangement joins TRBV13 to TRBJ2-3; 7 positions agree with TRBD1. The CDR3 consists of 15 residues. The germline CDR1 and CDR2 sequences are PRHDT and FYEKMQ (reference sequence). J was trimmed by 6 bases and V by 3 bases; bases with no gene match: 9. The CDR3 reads CASSFLRGTADTQYF. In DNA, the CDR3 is TGTGCCAGCAGCTTTCTAAGGGGGACAGCCGATACGCAGTATTTT.

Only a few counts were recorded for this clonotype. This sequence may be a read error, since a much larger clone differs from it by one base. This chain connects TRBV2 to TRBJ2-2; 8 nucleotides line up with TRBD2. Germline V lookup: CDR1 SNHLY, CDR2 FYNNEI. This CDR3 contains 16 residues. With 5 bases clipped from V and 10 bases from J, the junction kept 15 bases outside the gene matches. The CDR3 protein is CASSTGAGVIGEELFF. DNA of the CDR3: TGTGCCAGCAGTACTGGAGCGGGAGTGATTGGCGAGGAGCTGTTTTTT.

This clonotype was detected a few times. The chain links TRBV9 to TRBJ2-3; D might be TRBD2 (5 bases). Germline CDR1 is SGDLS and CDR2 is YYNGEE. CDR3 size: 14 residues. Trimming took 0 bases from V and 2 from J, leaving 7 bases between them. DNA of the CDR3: TGTGCCAGCAGCGTAGCGGGATACACAGATACGCAGTATTTT. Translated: CASSVAGYTDTQYF.

CDR3 DNA: TGCAGTGCTAGACTAGCCCCCGGGGAGCTGTTTTTT. Translation gives CSARLAPGELFF. This chain joins TRBV20-1 and TRBJ2-2, with a possible D match to TRBD2 (5 bases). The V gene lost 2 bases and the J gene lost 6 bases, with 7 bases spanning the gap. CDR3 length: 12 residues. The germline V gene has CDR1 DFQATT and CDR2 SNEGSKA (reference sequence).

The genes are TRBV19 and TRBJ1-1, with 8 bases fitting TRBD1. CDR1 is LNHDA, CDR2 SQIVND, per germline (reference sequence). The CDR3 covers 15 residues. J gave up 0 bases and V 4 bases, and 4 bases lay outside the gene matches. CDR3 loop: CASSTRQGMNTEAFF. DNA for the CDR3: TGTGCCAGTAGTACCCGACAGGGGATGAACACTGAAGCTTTCTTT.

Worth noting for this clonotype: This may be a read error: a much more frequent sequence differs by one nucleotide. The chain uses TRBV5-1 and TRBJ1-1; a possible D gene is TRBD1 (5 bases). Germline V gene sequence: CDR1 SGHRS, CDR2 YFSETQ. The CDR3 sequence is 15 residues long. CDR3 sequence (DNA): TGCGCCGGCAGCTTGGGGGGGGTAAGGAACACTGAAGCTTTCTTT. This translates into CAGSLGGVRNTEAFF.

CDR3 sequence reads: CAHGGGRSDTQYF. CDR3 nucleotides: TGTGCCCACGGGGGCGGGAGATCAGATACGCAGTATTTT. The V and J genes are TRBV28 and TRBJ2-3; maybe TRBD2 (7 bases). The germline V gene has CDR1 MDHEN and CDR2 SYDVKM. The CDR3 is made up of 13 amino acids. Trimming shortened V by 11 bases and J by 4 bases, and 16 bases separated the two germline ends.

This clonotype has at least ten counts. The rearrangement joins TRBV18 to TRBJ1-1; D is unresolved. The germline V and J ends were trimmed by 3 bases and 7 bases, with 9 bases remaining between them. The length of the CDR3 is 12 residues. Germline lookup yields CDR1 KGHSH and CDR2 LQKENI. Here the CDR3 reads CASSPTRGEAFF. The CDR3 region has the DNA TGTGCCAGCTCACCGACTCGAGGTGAAGCTTTCTTT. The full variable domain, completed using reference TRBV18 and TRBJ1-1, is NAGVMQNPRHLVRRRGQEARLRCSPMKGHSHVYWYRQLPEEGLKFMVYLQKENIIDESGMPKERFSAEFPKEGPSILRIQQVVRGDSAAYFCASSPTRGEAFFGQGTRLTVV.

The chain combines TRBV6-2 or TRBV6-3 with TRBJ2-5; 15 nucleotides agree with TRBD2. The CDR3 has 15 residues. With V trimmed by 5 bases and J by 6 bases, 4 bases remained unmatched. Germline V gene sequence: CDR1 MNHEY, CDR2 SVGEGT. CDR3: CASSRTSGGEQTQYF. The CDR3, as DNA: TGTGCCAGCAGTAGGACTAGCGGGGGGGAGCAGACCCAGTACTTC.

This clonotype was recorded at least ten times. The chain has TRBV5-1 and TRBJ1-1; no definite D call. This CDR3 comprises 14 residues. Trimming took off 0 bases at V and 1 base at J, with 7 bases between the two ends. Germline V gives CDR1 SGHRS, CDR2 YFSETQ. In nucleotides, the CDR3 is TGCGCCAGCAGCTTGGTGTCGGCGAACACTGAAGCTTTCTTT. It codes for CASSLVSANTEAFF. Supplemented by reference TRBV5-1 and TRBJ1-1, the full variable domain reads KAGVTQTPRYLIKTRGQQVTLSCSPISGHRSVSWYQQTPGQGLQFLFEYFSETQRNKGNFPGRFSGRQFSNSRSEMNVSTLELGDSALYLCASSLVSANTEAFFGQGTRLTVV.

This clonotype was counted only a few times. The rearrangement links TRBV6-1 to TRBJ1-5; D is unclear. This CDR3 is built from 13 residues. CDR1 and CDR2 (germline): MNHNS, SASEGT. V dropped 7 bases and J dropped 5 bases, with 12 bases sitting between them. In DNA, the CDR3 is TGTGCCAGCACAGACGGGGTGGATCAGCCCCAGCATTTT. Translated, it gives CASTDGVDQPQHF.

The CDR3 reads CSALDGSSSYSNQPQHF. The CDR3 bases are TGCAGTGCCCTGGACGGATCATCATCCTATAGCAATCAGCCCCAGCATTTT. This chain uses TRBV20-1 with TRBJ1-5; no clear D gene. The CDR3 spans 17 residues. Trimming left V 6 bases short and J 0 bases short, with 21 bases between. Looked up from germline, CDR1 is DFQATT and CDR2 is SNEGSKA (reference sequence).

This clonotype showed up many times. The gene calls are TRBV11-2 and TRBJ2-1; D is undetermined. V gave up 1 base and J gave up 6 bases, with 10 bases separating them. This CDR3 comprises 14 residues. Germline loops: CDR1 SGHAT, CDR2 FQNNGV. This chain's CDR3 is CASSLVGVGNEQFF. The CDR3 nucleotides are TGTGCCAGCAGCTTAGTAGGAGTAGGCAATGAGCAGTTCTTC.

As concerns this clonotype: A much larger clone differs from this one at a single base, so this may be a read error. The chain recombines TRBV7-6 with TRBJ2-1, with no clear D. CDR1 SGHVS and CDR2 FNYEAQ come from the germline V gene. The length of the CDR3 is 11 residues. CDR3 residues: CVSSLVNEQFF. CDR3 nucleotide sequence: TGTGTCAGCAGCTTAGTAAATGAGCAGTTCTTC.

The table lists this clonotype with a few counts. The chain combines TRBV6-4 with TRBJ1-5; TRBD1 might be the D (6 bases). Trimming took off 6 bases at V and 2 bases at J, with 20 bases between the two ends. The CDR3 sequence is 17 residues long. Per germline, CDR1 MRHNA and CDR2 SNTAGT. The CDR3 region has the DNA TGTGCCAGCAGCCCTGATGGGGGCTCTTACGGCAATCAGCCCCAGCATTTT. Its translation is CASSPDGGSYGNQPQHF.

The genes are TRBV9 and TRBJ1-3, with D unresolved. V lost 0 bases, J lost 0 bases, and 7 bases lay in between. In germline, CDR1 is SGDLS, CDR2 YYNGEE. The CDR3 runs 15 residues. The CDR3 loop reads CASSVVAHSGNTIYF. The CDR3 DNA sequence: TGTGCCAGCAGCGTAGTGGCCCACTCTGGAAACACCATATATTTT.

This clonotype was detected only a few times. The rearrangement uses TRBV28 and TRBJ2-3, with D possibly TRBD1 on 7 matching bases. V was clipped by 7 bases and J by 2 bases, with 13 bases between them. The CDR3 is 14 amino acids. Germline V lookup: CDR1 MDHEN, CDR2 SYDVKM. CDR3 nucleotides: TGTGCCAGCATCCAGGGGGGTTTCACAGATACGCAGTATTTT. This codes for CASIQGGFTDTQYF.

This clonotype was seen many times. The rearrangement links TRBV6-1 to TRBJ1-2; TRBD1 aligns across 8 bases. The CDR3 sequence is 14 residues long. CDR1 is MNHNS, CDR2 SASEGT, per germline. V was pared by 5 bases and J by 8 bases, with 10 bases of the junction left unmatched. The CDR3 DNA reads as TGTGCCAGCAGTCCCCTCGCAGGGGGCGGGGGCTACACCTTC. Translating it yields CASSPLAGGGGYTF.

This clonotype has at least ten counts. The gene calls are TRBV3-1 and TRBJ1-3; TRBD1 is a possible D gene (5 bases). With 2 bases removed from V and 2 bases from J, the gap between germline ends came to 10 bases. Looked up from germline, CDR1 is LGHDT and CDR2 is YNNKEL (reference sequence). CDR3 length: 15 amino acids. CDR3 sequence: CASSQYEGPGNTIYF. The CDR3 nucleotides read TGTGCCAGCAGCCAATATGAGGGGCCTGGAAACACCATATATTTT.

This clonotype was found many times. The CDR3 protein is CASSPRGGTSVSYEQFF. CDR3 DNA: TGTGCCAGCAGTCCGAGGGGGGGGACTAGCGTGTCTTATGAGCAGTTCTTC. The J gene is TRBJ2-1, the V gene TRBV28; TRBD2 matches 10 bases. The V gene's germline CDR1 is MDHEN and CDR2 SYDVKM. There are 17 residues in the CDR3. V dropped 5 bases and J dropped 8; count of bases not matched to a gene: 15.

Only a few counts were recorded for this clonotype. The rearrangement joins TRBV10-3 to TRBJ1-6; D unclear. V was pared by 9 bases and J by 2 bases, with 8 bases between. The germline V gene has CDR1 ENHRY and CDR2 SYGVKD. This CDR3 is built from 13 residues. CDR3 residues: CAIKAAYNSPLHF. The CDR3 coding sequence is TGTGCCATTAAGGCGGCCTATAATTCACCCCTCCACTTT.

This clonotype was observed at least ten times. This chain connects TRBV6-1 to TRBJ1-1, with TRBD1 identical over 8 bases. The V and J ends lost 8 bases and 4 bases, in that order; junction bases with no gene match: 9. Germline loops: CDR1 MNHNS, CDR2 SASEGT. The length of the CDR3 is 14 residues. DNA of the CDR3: TGTGCCAGCTCACGGACAGGGCTGGTCACTGAAGCTTTCTTT. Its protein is CASSRTGLVTEAFF.

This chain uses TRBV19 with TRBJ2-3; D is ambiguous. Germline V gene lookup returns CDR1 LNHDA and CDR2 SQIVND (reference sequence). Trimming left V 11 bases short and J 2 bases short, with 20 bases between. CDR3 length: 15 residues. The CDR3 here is CAGTPTALPTDTQYF. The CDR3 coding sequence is TGTGCCGGTACTCCTACTGCACTACCCACAGATACGCAGTATTTT.

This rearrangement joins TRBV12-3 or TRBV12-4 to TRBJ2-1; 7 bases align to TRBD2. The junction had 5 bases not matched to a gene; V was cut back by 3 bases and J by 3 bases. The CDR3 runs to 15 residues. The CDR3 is CASSFGGSFYNEQFF. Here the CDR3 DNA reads TGTGCCAGCAGTTTCGGCGGGAGTTTCTACAATGAGCAGTTCTTC.

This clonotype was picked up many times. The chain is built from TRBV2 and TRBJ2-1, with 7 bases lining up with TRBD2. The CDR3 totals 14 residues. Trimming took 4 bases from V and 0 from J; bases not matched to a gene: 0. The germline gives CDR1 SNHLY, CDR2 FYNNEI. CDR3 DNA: TGTGCCAGCAGTGTAGCGGGCTCCTACAATGAGCAGTTCTTC. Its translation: CASSVAGSYNEQFF.

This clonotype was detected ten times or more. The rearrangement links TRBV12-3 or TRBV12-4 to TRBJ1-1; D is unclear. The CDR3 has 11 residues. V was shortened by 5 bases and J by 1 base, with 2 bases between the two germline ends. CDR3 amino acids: CASSRNTEAFF. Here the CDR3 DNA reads TGTGCCAGCAGTAGGAACACTGAAGCTTTCTTT.

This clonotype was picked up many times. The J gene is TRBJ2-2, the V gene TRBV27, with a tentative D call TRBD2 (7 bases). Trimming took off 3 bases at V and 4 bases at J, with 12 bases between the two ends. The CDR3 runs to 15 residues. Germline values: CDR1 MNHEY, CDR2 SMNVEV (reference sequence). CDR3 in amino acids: CASSFNGGLTGELFF. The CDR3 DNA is TGTGCCAGCAGTTTTAACGGGGGGCTCACCGGGGAGCTGTTTTTT.

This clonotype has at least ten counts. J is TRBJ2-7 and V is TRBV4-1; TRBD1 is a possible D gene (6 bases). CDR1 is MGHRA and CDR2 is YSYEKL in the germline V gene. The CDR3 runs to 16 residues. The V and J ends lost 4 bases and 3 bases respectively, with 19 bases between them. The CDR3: CASSLALQGRNYEQYF. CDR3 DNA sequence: TGCGCCAGCAGCCTAGCCCTGCAGGGGCGAAACTACGAGCAGTACTTC.

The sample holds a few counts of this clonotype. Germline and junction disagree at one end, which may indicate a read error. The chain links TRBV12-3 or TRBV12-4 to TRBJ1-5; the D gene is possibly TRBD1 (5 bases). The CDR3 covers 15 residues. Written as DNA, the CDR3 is TGTGCCGGCAGTTTAGCGGAGGGGCGCAATCAGCCCCAGCATTTT. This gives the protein CAGSLAEGRNQPQHF.

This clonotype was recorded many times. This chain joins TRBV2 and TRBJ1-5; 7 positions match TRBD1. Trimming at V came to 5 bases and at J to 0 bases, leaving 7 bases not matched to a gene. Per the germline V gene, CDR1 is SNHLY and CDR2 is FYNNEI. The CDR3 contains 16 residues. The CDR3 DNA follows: TGTGCCAGCAGTTACCGGGACAGATATAGCAATCAGCCCCAGCATTTT. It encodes CASSYRDRYSNQPQHF. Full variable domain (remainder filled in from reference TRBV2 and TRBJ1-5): EPEVTQTPSHQVTQMGQEVILRCVPISNHLYFYWYRQILGQKVEFLVSFYNNEISEKSEIFDDQFSVERPDGSNFTLKIRSTKLEDSAMYFCASSYRDRYSNQPQHFGDGTRLSIL.